These T cell receptor beta chains were read from a single sample in a study of blood T cell repertoires in COVID-19. Produced via immunoSEQ multiplex PCR; TCRdb's table is partial and in-frame only. Here the sample spans about 100,000 clones, approximately 80% being singletons. Sequenced material: peripheral blood. Receptors were obtained from a man aged 65 to 85 with active or convalescent COVID-19. CDR3s leave out the opening cysteine and the closing phenylalanine or tryptophan.

>TRBJ1-6|TRBV2
ATLVDSSSYNSPLH
>TRBJ2-2|TRBV5-1
ASSLAGGSTGELF
>TRBJ1-4|TRBV5-1
ASSLGPGSGEKLF
>TRBJ2-7|TRBV2
ASSEVAGGMYEQY
>TRBJ2-3|TRBV11-2
ASSSLSTDTQY
>TRBJ2-1|TRBV7-3
ASSPQGLDNEQF
>TRBJ1-5|TRBV28
ASKGQGAQYSNQPQH
>TRBJ1-2|TRBV19
ASRPGQGYGYT
>TRBJ1-6|TRBV28
ASSPGTGKAPLH
>TRBJ2-1|TRBV6-5
ASMRSSGRNEQF
>TRBJ2-5|TRBV2
ASRALPGAQY
>TRBJ2-5|TRBV5-1
ASSLAGLAASQETQY
>TRBJ2-2|TRBV5-1
ASSLVAVNTGELF
>TRBJ2-7|TRBV7-2
ASSLVGGQTRNEQY
>TRBJ1-5|TRBV6-4
ASRSDSPKIQPQH
>TRBJ1-4|TRBV19
ASNYGGVEKLF
>TRBJ2-1|TRBV10-3
AISENFYNEQF